Given below is one T cell receptor beta chain in context. Assay: immunoSEQ multiplex PCR; the TCRdb copy retains only in-frame clones and omits some. The table includes just over 90,000 clones, about 85% detected once. The data derive from a study of control samples from healthy donors and cancer patients. The V gene's germline CDR1 is SGHNT and CDR2 YYREEE (reference sequence). This CDR3 is built from 14 residues. With 4 bases clipped from V and 0 bases from J, the junction kept 3 bases outside the gene matches. The origin of this receptor is a woman aged 45-65 years in good health. V and J are TRBV5-4 and TRBJ1-2, with 7 bases lining up with TRBD1. Source material: blood. The CDR3 bases are TGTGCCAGCAGCCGGGACAGCGCTAACTATGGCTACACCTTC. Its translation is CASSRDSANYGYTF.